The present TCR beta chain was sequenced within a study of type 1 and type 2 diabetes patients. Study conclusions and caveats: Type 2 diabetes repertoires were more diverse than type 1 diabetes repertoires. Highly-expanded CD4+ clones were few in type 2 diabetes, median one, 3.9% of reads. Age and gender were not matched between study groups, possibly biasing interpretation.

Genomic DNA was the PCR template. A primer set of 30 forward and 13 reverse primers amplified the CDR3. MiXCR, run by TCRdb on the multiplex PCR reads, gives a single entry per CDR3 protein. The data hold about 290,000 distinct CDR3 sequences, with around 47% observed a single time. The V segment lost 6 bases and the J segment 1 base; nucleotides outside the gene matches: 8. The CDR3 spans 15 residues. The germline V gene has CDR1 SNHLY and CDR2 FYNNEI. On this clonotype: Its target is not known.

V usage is TRBV2 and J usage is TRBJ2-5, with TRBD2 identical over 7 bases. The sequence was collected from a man between 18 and 35 years old with type 2 diabetes. Sequenced: peripheral blood mononuclear cells (PBMCs). CDR3 sequence (DNA): TGTGCCAGCAGCCTCGGGGCGGGAGTCCAAGAGACCCAGTACTTC. Translating it yields CASSLGAGVQETQYF.